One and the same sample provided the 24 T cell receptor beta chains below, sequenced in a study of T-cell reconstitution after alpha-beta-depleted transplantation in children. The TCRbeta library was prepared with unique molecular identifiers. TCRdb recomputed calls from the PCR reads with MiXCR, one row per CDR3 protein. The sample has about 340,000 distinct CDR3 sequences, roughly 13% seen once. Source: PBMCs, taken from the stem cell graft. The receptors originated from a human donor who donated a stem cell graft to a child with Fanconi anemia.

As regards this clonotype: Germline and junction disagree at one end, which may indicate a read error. The CDR3 loop reads CAISLGDRGRPESNEQFF. The CDR3 DNA reads as TGTGCCATCAGTTTAGGAGACAGGGGGAGGCCTGAGAGCAATGAGCAGTTCTTC. The V and J genes are TRBV12-3 or TRBV12-4 and TRBJ2-1; 9 positions agree with TRBD1. The CDR3 is made up of 18 amino acids.

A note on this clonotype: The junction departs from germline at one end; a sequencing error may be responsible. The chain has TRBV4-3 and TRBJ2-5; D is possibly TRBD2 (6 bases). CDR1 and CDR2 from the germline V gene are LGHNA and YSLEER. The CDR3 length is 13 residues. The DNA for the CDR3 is TGCGCCAGCAGTCAAGGGGAGGAAGAGACCCAGTACTTC. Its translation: CASSQGEEETQYF.

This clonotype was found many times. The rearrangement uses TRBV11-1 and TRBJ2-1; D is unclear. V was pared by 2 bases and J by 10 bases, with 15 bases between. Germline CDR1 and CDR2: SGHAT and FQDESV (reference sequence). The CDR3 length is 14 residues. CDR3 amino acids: CASSLLTQRGEQFF. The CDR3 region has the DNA TGTGCCAGCAGCTTACTCACCCAACGAGGCGAGCAGTTCTTC.

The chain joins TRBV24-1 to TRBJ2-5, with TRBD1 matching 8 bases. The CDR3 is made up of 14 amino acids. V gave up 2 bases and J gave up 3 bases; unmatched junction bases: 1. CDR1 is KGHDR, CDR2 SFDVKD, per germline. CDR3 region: CATSDSGQEETQYF. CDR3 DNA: TGTGCCACCAGTGATTCGGGACAGGAAGAGACCCAGTACTTC.

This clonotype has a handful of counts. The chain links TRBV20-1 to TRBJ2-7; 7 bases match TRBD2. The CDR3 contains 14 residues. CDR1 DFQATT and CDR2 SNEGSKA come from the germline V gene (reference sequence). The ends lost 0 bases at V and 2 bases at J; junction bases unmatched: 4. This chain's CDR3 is CSARESGRAYEQYF. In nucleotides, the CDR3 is TGCAGTGCTAGAGAATCGGGGAGGGCCTACGAGCAGTACTTC.

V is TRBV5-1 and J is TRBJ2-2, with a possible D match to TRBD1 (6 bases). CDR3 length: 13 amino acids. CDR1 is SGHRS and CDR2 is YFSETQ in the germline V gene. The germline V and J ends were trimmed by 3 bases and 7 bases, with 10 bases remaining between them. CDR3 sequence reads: CASSSSGVGELFF. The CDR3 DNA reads TGCGCCAGCAGCTCTTCAGGGGTCGGGGAGCTGTTTTTT.

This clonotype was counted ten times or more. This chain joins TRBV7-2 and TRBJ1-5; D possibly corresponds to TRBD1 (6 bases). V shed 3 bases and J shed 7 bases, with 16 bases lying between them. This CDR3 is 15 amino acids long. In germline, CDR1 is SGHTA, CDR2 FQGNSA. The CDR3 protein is CASSFSQGSGQPQHF. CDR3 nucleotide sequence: TGTGCCAGCAGCTTTTCACAGGGTTCAGGCCAGCCCCAGCATTTT.

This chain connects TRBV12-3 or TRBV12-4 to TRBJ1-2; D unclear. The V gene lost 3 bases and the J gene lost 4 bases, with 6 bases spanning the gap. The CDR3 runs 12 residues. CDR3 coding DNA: TGTGCCAGCAGTTTGACACTCTATGGCTACACCTTC. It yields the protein CASSLTLYGYTF.

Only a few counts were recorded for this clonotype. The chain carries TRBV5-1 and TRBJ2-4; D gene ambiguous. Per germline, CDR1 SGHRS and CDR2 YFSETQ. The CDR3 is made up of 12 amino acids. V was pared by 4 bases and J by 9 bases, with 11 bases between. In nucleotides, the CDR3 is TGCGCCAGCAGCGAAGGCAGGAGCATTCAGTACTTC. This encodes CASSEGRSIQYF.

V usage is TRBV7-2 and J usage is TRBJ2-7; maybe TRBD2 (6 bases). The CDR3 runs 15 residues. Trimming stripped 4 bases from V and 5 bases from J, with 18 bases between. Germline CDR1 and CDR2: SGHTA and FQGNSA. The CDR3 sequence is CASSSQPRLANEQYF. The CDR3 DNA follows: TGTGCCAGCAGCTCCCAGCCGCGCCTAGCGAACGAGCAGTACTTC.

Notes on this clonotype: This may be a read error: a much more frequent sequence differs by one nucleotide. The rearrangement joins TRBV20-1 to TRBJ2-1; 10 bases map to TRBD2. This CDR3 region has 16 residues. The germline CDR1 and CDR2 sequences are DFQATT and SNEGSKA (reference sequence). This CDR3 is CSFLPLAGSSYNEQFF. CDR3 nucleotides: TGCAGCTTCCTCCCACTAGCGGGGAGCTCCTACAATGAGCAGTTCTTC.

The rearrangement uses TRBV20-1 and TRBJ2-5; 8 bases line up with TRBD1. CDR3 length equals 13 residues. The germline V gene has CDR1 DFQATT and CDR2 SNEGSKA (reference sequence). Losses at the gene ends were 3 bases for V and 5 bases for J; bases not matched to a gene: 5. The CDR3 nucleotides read TGCAGTGCTAGTTGGACAGGGAGTGAGACCCAGTACTTC. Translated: CSASWTGSETQYF.

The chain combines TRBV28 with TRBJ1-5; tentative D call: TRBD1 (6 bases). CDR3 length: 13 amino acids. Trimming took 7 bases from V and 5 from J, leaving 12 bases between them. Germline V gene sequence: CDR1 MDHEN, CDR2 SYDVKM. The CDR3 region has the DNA TGTGCCAGCAAGAGTACAGGGCATCAGCCCCAGCATTTT. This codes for CASKSTGHQPQHF.

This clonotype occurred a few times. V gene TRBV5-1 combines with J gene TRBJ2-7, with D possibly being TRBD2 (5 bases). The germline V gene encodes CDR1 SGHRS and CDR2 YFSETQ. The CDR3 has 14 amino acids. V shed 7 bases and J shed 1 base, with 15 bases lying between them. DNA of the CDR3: TGCGCCAGCCGACCCCAAAGCGGATCCTACGAGCAGTACTTC. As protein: CASRPQSGSYEQYF.

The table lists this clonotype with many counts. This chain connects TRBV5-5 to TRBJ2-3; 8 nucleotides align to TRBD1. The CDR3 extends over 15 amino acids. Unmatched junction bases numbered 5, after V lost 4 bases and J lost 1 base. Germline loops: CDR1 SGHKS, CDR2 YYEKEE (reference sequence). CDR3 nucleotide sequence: TGTGCCAGCAGCCCACAGGGGGAAGGCACAGATACGCAGTATTTT. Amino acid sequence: CASSPQGEGTDTQYF.

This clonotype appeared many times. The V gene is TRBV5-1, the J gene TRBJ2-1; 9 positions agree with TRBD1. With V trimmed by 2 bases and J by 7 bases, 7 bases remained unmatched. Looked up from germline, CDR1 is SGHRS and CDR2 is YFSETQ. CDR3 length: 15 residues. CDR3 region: CASSLQGARTNEQFF. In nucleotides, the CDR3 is TGCGCCAGCAGCTTACAGGGGGCAAGGACGAATGAGCAGTTCTTC.

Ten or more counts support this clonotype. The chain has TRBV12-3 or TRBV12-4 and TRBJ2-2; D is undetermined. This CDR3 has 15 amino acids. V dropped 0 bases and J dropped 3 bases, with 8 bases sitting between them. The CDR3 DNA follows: TGTGCCAGCAGTTTAGCAGGGCTAGACACCGGGGAGCTGTTTTTT. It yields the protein CASSLAGLDTGELFF.

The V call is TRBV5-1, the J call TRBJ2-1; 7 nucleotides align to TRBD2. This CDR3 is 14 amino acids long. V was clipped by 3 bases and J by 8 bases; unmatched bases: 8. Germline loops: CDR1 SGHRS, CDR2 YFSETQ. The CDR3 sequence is CASSSNMGGDEQFF. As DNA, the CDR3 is TGCGCCAGCAGCTCGAATATGGGGGGGGATGAGCAGTTCTTC.

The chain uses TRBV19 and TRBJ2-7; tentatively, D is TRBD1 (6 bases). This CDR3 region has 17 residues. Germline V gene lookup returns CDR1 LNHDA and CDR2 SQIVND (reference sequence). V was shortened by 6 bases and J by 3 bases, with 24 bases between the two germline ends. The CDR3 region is CASSLGAGPTYNYEQYF. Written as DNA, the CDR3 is TGTGCCAGTAGCCTGGGGGCAGGACCTACATACAACTACGAGCAGTACTTC. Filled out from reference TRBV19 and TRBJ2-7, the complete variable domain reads DGGITQSPKYLFRKEGQNVTLSCEQNLNHDAMYWYRQDPGQGLRLIYYSQIVNDFQKGDIAEGYSVSREKKESFPLTVTSAQKNPTAFYLCASSLGAGPTYNYEQYFGPGTRLTVT.

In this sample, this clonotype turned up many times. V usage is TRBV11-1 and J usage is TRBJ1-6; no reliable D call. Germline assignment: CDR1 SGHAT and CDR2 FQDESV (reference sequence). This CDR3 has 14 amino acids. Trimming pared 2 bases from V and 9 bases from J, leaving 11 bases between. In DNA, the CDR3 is TGTGCCAGCAGCTTATCGAATGTTGGTTCACCCCTCCACTTT. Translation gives CASSLSNVGSPLHF. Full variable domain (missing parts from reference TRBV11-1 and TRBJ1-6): EAEVAQSPRYKITEKSQAVAFWCDPISGHATLYWYRQILGQGPELLVQFQDESVVDDSQLPKDRFSAERLKGVDSTLKIQPAELGDSAMYLCASSLSNVGSPLHFGNGTRLTVT.

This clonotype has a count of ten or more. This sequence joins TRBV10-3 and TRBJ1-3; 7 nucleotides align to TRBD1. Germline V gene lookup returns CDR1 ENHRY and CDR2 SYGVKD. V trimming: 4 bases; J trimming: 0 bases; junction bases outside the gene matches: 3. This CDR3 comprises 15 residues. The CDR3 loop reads CAISARDSSGNTIYF. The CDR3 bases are TGTGCCATCAGTGCCCGGGACAGCTCTGGAAACACCATATATTTT.

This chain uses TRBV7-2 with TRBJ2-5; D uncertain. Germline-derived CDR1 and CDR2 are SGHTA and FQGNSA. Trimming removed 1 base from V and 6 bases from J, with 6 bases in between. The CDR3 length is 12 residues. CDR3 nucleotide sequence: TGTGCCAGCAGCTTAGAACGGAAGACCCAGTACTTC. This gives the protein CASSLERKTQYF.

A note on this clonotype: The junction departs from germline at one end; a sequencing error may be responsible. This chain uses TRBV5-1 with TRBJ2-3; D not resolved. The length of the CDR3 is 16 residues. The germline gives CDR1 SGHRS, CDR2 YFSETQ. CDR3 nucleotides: TGCGCCAGCAGTTTGGATCTGGGCTCGAGGACAGATACGCAGTATTTT. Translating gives CASSLDLGSRTDTQYF.

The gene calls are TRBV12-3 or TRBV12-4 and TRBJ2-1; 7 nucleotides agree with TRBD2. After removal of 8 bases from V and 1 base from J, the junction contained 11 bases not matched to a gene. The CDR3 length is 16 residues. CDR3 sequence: CASGRAGSLSYNEQFF. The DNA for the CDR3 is TGTGCCAGCGGGAGGGCAGGGTCGTTGTCCTACAATGAGCAGTTCTTC.